This T cell receptor beta chain was identified in a study of blood T cell repertoires in COVID-19. Study overall: The cDNA or gDNA used as material had been derived from T cells, B-cell-depleted T cells, or PBMCs.

Data came from immunoSEQ multiplex PCR; TCRdb stores just in-frame clones and leaves some out. In the table there are fewer than 350,000 clones, 85% to 90% of which are singletons. The CDR3 runs 14 residues. From germline, CDR1 is SGHRS and CDR2 YFSETQ. Trimming left V 0 bases short and J 4 bases short, with 11 bases between. This rearrangement joins TRBV5-1 to TRBJ2-7, with D possibly being TRBD1 (5 bases). The specimen sequenced was peripheral blood. The source is a man aged 40-55 years with acute or convalescent COVID-19. In nucleotides, the CDR3 is TGCGCCAGCAGCTTGGATGGGGCGGCTTACGAGCAGTACTTC. Translation gives CASSLDGAAYEQYF.